This TCR beta chain emerged from a study of a mutant IDH1 vaccine in newly diagnosed glioma (dated by TCRdb to the early 2020s). Some background on the complete study: Vaccination started 4-6 weeks after radiotherapy alone, or was given together with temozolomide cycles in the groups whose treatment included chemotherapy. Longitudinal TCRB deep sequencing was performed for about two dozen treated patients wherever samples were available for exploratory analyses. Before enrollment, patients had received standard therapy of radiotherapy alone, temozolomide alone, or radiochemotherapy with temozolomide; most received the combination. The week-35 safety follow-up took place at visit V12, and the week-47 end of study took place at visit V13. Of the 32 patients who were treated, approximately 60% were male and roughly 40% were female, and the mean age was around 40 years. Peripheral blood was drawn at six visits: V03 (baseline), V05, V07, V10, V12 and V13.

Read against the paper, the sample's time point label means: week 47, end of study. A 20-mer mutant IDH1 peptide at 300 micrograms in Montanide made up each vaccine dose, which was injected subcutaneously together with topical imiquimod. Patients were given eight vaccinations, in weeks 1, 3, 5, 7, 11, 15, 19 and 23, which matched visits V03 through V10. Newly diagnosed WHO grade 3 or 4 IDH1-mutant astrocytomas showing loss of nuclear ATRX were present in the donors. The samples were drawn from NOA16, a multicentre, single-arm, open-label phase I trial in Germany that tested a mutant IDH1 peptide vaccine in humans for the first time. Genomic DNA for TCRB sequencing was extracted from EDTA blood using the DNeasy Blood and Tissue Kit. CDR1 and CDR2 are drawn from the germline V gene (reference sequence): GTSNPN, SVGIG. The CDR3 starts with the cysteine, ends with the phenylalanine, and has 14 residues. The sequence is cut down to CDR3 DNA, 42 bases in frame from base 1. Deletion took 2 bases off V and 1 base off J, with a span of 9 bases between the germline ends.

Overall results and qualifications from the work: Across multiple MHC alleles, vaccine-induced immune responses were seen in around 93% of patients. The authors stated that sample limitations prevented analyses of patient blood samples from being reproduced. Pseudoprogression seemed to be unrelated to changes in the top peripheral T cell clonotypes found by TCRB sequencing. Availability determined which PBMC samples were chosen for TCRB deep sequencing.

Libraries came from the immunoSEQ multiplex PCR assay. The hsTCRB Kit was used according to the manufacturer's protocol to amplify rearranged TCR beta chain sequences. Sequencing of TCRB libraries was carried out on an Illumina MiSeq. Processing in the source paper ran as follows. The proprietary platform of the kit vendor was used for demultiplexing, trimming and gene mapping. TCRdb obtained this table from immuneACCESS and retained in-frame rearrangements with V and J assigned. These tables miss some clones; where compared with another copy, unresolved V genes account for less than half of the shortfall, and the remainder is unexplained. V and J calls plus clone size are reproduced from that table; the DNA served to infer D and trimming. In this sample the table shows fewer than 40,000 clones, more than 80% of which occur a single time. The ten most abundant clones make up about 5.2% of the sample.

With regard to this clone: Its cognate antigen has yet to be identified. Per-nucleotide qualities are absent, and no much larger clonotype sits a single base away.

This chain is built from TRBV30 and TRBJ1-5; a tentative D call is TRBD1 (5 bases match). The sequence derives from a woman aged 35 to 49 with glioma. This sample comprised PBMCs, obtained from a glioma patient whose treatment included an IDH1 peptide vaccine. The CDR3 in this case is CAWSRGGSNQPQHF. DNA sequence: TGTGCCTGGAGTCGGGGGGGAAGCAATCAGCCCCAGCATTTT.